The 30 T cell receptor beta chains reported below all come from one sample, sequenced in a study of T cell responses to AZD1222 COVID-19 vaccine. The data were produced by immunoSEQ multiplex PCR, yet TCRdb's version contains in-frame clones alone and is incomplete. Here the sample spans roughly 49,000 clones, about nine tenths being singletons. The sample here was peripheral blood, taken 28 days after the second AZD1222 dose. The source is an adult who received the AZD1222 COVID-19 vaccine.

CDR3 protein: CASSPGTSGYNEQFF. The CDR3 DNA reads TGCGCCAGCAGCCCCGGGACTAGCGGATACAATGAGCAGTTCTTC. V usage is TRBV5-1 and J usage is TRBJ2-1; TRBD2 agrees at 11 bases. Germline lookup yields CDR1 SGHRS and CDR2 YFSETQ. The CDR3 covers 15 residues. The junction had 4 bases not matched to a gene; V was cut back by 4 bases and J by 4 bases.

The chain is built from TRBV14 and TRBJ2-2; possibly TRBD1 or TRBD2 for D (5 bases each). CDR3 size: 13 residues. The germline V gene has CDR1 SGHDN and CDR2 FVKESK. Trimming shortened V by 4 bases and J by 4 bases, and 7 bases separated the two germline ends. The DNA of the CDR3 is TGTGCCAGCAGCCCGGGGCTCACCGGGGAGCTGTTTTTT. This codes for CASSPGLTGELFF.

This chain joins TRBV19 and TRBJ2-5; D uncertain. Trimming pared 3 bases from V and 5 bases from J, leaving 7 bases between. The CDR3 spans 12 residues. Germline V gene data show CDR1 as LNHDA and CDR2 as SQIVND (reference sequence). The CDR3 region has the DNA TGTGCCAGTAGTATGGTACGGGAGACCCAGTACTTC. Translation: CASSMVRETQYF. The full variable domain, completed using reference TRBV19 and TRBJ2-5, is DGGITQSPKYLFRKEGQNVTLSCEQNLNHDAMYWYRQDPGQGLRLIYYSQIVNDFQKGDIAEGYSVSREKKESFPLTVTSAQKNPTAFYLCASSMVRETQYFGPGTRLLVL.

The chain uses TRBV5-1 and TRBJ2-7, with no clear D. The V end was cut by 0 bases, the J end by 5 bases, with 12 bases between. Per germline, CDR1 SGHRS and CDR2 YFSETQ. The CDR3 totals 14 residues. CDR3 in DNA: TGCGCCAGCAGCTTGGACAGCCAGTCCAACGAGCAGTACTTC. Translating gives CASSLDSQSNEQYF. Full variable domain (rest looked up from reference TRBV5-1 and TRBJ2-7): KAGVTQTPRYLIKTRGQQVTLSCSPISGHRSVSWYQQTPGQGLQFLFEYFSETQRNKGNFPGRFSGRQFSNSRSEMNVSTLELGDSALYLCASSLDSQSNEQYFGPGTRLTVT.

The CDR3 nucleotides are TGTGCCAGCAGTGAAGGTGGGGGGACCTATGGCTACACCTTC. This encodes CASSEGGGTYGYTF. The rearrangement links TRBV6-1 to TRBJ1-2; D is perhaps TRBD1 (5 bases). Germline-derived CDR1 and CDR2 are MNHNS and SASEGT. V lost 1 base to trimming and J lost 4 bases, with 10 bases between them. This CDR3 spans 14 amino acids.

This clone was seen more than once but under ten times. The chain uses TRBV2 and TRBJ2-7; tentative D call: TRBD1 (5 bases). The CDR3 has 13 amino acids. Looked up from germline, CDR1 is SNHLY and CDR2 is FYNNEI. Trimming cost V 4 bases and J 3 bases, with 10 bases left between them. In nucleotides, the CDR3 is TGTGCCAGCAGTGGGGTAGGGGACTACGAGCAGTACTTC. As protein: CASSGVGDYEQYF.

This sequence joins TRBV27 and TRBJ2-5; no clear D. V was cut by 5 bases and J by 0 bases, with 13 bases left in between. CDR3 length: 15 residues. Per germline, CDR1 MNHEY and CDR2 SMNVEV (reference sequence). The CDR3: CASSPYDGYQETQYF. The CDR3 DNA reads as TGTGCCAGCAGTCCCTACGACGGGTACCAAGAGACCCAGTACTTC.

The chain carries TRBV5-4 and TRBJ1-1; D not certain. The CDR3 is 13 residues long. V lost 2 bases and J lost 2, with 7 bases in between. CDR1 is SGHNT, CDR2 YYREEE, per germline (reference sequence). The CDR3 loop reads CASSLQINTEAFF. CDR3 coding DNA: TGTGCCAGCAGCTTACAGATTAACACTGAAGCTTTCTTT.

Concerning this clone: A junction end diverges from the germline sequence, so it may reflect a read error. The chain joins TRBV7-7 to TRBJ2-5; 8 bases are a match to TRBD1. The CDR3 is made up of 14 amino acids. Germline V gene lookup returns CDR1 SSHAT and CDR2 FNYEAQ (reference sequence). CDR3 residues: CASSTDRGGQTQYF. The CDR3 nucleotides read TGTGCTAGCAGCACCGACAGGGGTGGGCAGACCCAGTACTTC.

The chain carries TRBV28 and TRBJ1-5, with 10 bases lining up with TRBD1. The CDR3 is 15 amino acids. The V gene's germline CDR1 is MDHEN and CDR2 SYDVKM. The V gene end was trimmed by 6 bases and the J gene end by 1 base; junction bases not matched to a gene: 3. This CDR3 reads CASSRTGGSNQPQHF. The CDR3 region has the DNA TGTGCCAGCAGCCGGACAGGGGGAAGCAATCAGCCCCAGCATTTT.

This clone has a handful of counts. The chain couples TRBV6-5 to TRBJ2-7, with 11 bases matching TRBD2. Germline CDR1 is MNHEY and CDR2 is SVGAGI. CDR3 length: 15 amino acids. The V gene end was trimmed by 6 bases and the J gene end by 3 bases; junction bases not matched to a gene: 7. This chain's CDR3 is CASSLLAGESYEQYF. For the CDR3, the DNA is TGTGCCAGCAGCCTACTAGCGGGAGAAAGCTACGAGCAGTACTTC.

The chain couples TRBV6-5 to TRBJ1-1; 8 nucleotides align to TRBD1. This CDR3 has 13 amino acids. The germline gives CDR1 MNHEY, CDR2 SVGAGI. Trimming cost V 3 bases and J 7 bases; bases outside gene matches: 4. DNA of the CDR3: TGTGCCAGCAGTTATGGACAGGGTTATGAAGCTTTCTTT. Translation: CASSYGQGYEAFF.

In its sample, this clone is medium-sized. The chain couples TRBV19 to TRBJ2-7, with D perhaps matching TRBD2 (6 bases). This CDR3 is built from 13 residues. Germline V CDR1 and CDR2: LNHDA, SQIVND (reference sequence). Trimming removed 5 bases at V and 3 bases at J, with 11 bases between. CDR3: CASSPGLSYEQYF. The CDR3, as DNA: TGTGCCAGTAGTCCGGGACTGAGCTACGAGCAGTACTTC.

J is TRBJ1-1 and V is TRBV12-3 or TRBV12-4; no clear D gene. V was clipped by 3 bases and J by 4 bases, with 6 bases between them. This CDR3 contains 12 residues. The CDR3 sequence: CASSFPGTEAFF. CDR3 DNA: TGTGCCAGCAGTTTCCCCGGCACTGAAGCTTTCTTT.

The rearrangement links TRBV3-1 (or the pseudogene TRBV3-2) to TRBJ1-6; no clear D. CDR3 length: 20 residues. Germline V gives CDR1 LGHDT, CDR2 YNNKEL (reference sequence). V was shortened by 5 bases and J by 0 bases, with 23 bases between the two germline ends. CDR3 in DNA: TGTGCCAGCAGCGGGTTGAGGTCGCGAACGCAGAGCTCCTATAATTCACCCCTCCACTTT. Translation gives CASSGLRSRTQSSYNSPLHF.

The chain is built from TRBV7-3 and TRBJ1-1, with D hard to call. V was shortened by 2 bases and J by 5 bases, with 9 bases between the two germline ends. Germline CDR1 SGHTA, CDR2 FQGTGA. CDR3 length equals 13 residues. CDR3 coding DNA: TGTGCCAGCAGCTTAGAGGTCCGGACTGAAGCTTTCTTT. Translated, it gives CASSLEVRTEAFF. Full variable domain (rest looked up from reference TRBV7-3 and TRBJ1-1): GAGVSQTPSNKVTEKGKYVELRCDPISGHTALYWYRQSLGQGPEFLIYFQGTGAADDSGLPNDRFFAVRPEGSVSTLKIQRTERGDSAVYLCASSLEVRTEAFFGQGTRLTVV.

The chain recombines TRBV6-1 with TRBJ1-2, with D possibly TRBD1 on 6 matching bases. The CDR3 length is 14 residues. V lost 3 bases and J 3 bases, leaving 11 bases between the germline ends. The V gene's germline CDR1 is MNHNS and CDR2 SASEGT. The CDR3 region is CASSEAGGHYGYTF. In nucleotides, the CDR3 is TGTGCCAGCAGTGAGGCTGGGGGCCACTATGGCTACACCTTC.

This rearrangement joins TRBV18 to TRBJ1-4; no clear D gene. The V gene lost 5 bases and the J gene lost 2 bases, with 3 bases spanning the gap. Germline CDR1 and CDR2: KGHSH and LQKENI. The CDR3 runs to 12 residues. The CDR3 DNA reads TGTGCCAGCTCAAAGACTAATGAAAAACTGTTTTTT. Its protein is CASSKTNEKLFF.

The chain combines TRBV5-1 with TRBJ2-7; D is ambiguous. This CDR3 has 13 amino acids. V lost 5 bases and J lost 3, with 12 bases in between. CDR1 and CDR2 from the germline V gene are SGHRS and YFSETQ. The CDR3 region has the DNA TGCGCCAGCAGTTCGGACGGTTACTACGAGCAGTACTTC. It translates to CASSSDGYYEQYF. The whole variable domain, remainder taken from reference TRBV5-1 and TRBJ2-7, is KAGVTQTPRYLIKTRGQQVTLSCSPISGHRSVSWYQQTPGQGLQFLFEYFSETQRNKGNFPGRFSGRQFSNSRSEMNVSTLELGDSALYLCASSSDGYYEQYFGPGTRLTVT.

This chain uses TRBV4-2 with TRBJ2-1; 7 bases fit TRBD2. The CDR3 runs to 16 residues. V gave up 4 bases and J gave up 0 bases; unmatched junction bases: 6. Germline assignment: CDR1 LGHNA and CDR2 YNFKEQ. CDR3 sequence reads: CASSPTERGSYNEQFF. CDR3 bases: TGTGCCAGCAGCCCAACGGAGCGGGGCTCCTACAATGAGCAGTTCTTC.

J is TRBJ1-2 and V is TRBV18; maybe TRBD1 (5 bases). The ends were cut back, 5 bases at V and 0 bases at J, with 10 bases in the middle. Germline V gives CDR1 KGHSH, CDR2 LQKENI. The CDR3 spans 14 residues. CDR3 sequence reads: CASSGTGSNYGYTF. As DNA, the CDR3 is TGTGCCAGCTCAGGGACCGGGTCTAACTATGGCTACACCTTC.

CDR3 loop: CASSAIGLAGHYEQYF. In nucleotides, the CDR3 is TGCGCCAGCAGTGCGATCGGACTAGCGGGACACTACGAGCAGTACTTC. V usage is TRBV4-1 and J usage is TRBJ2-7; 12 positions match TRBD2. V shed 6 bases and J 3 bases; nucleotides not matched to a gene: 9. Germline lookup yields CDR1 MGHRA and CDR2 YSYEKL. The CDR3 length is 16 residues.

This clone was counted only a few times. As DNA, the CDR3 is TGTGCCAGCAGTGAACCCAGCTCAAATCAGCCCCAGCATTTT. The encoded protein is CASSEPSSNQPQHF. V usage is TRBV2 and J usage is TRBJ1-5; no reliable D call. Trimming stripped 2 bases from V and 4 bases from J, with 9 bases between. Germline CDR1 and CDR2: SNHLY and FYNNEI. This CDR3 spans 14 amino acids.

CDR3 in amino acids: CASSSFGLLDTQYF. The CDR3 nucleotides read TGTGCCAGCAGTTCCTTTGGGCTCCTCGATACGCAGTATTTT. This rearrangement joins TRBV27 to TRBJ2-3; D gene uncertain. V lost 4 bases to trimming and J lost 6 bases, with 14 bases between them. CDR3 length equals 14 residues. Germline-derived CDR1 and CDR2 are MNHEY and SMNVEV (reference sequence).

The chain uses TRBV5-5 and TRBJ2-3, with 11 bases identical to TRBD2. V lost 3 bases, J lost 3 bases, and 6 bases stayed unmatched. The CDR3 covers 16 residues. Germline V gene sequence: CDR1 SGHKS, CDR2 YYEKEE (reference sequence). The CDR3: CASSSLAGGGTDTQYF. CDR3 DNA sequence: TGTGCCAGCAGCTCCCTAGCGGGAGGAGGAACAGATACGCAGTATTTT.

The chain couples TRBV30 to TRBJ2-7; D gene unclear. The CDR3 has 12 residues. Per the germline V gene, CDR1 is GTSNPN and CDR2 is SVGIG (reference sequence). Trimming stripped 7 bases from V and 0 bases from J, with 10 bases between. The CDR3 loop reads CAFSESSYEQYF. The CDR3 coding sequence is TGTGCCTTCTCCGAGAGCTCCTACGAGCAGTACTTC.

The V and J genes are TRBV10-3 and TRBJ2-2, with TRBD2 matching 7 bases. The CDR3 has 15 amino acids. V was clipped by 8 bases and J by 5 bases; unmatched bases: 11. Germline assignment: CDR1 ENHRY and CDR2 SYGVKD. The chain's CDR3 is CAIRGGLRGTGELFF. CDR3 in DNA: TGTGCCATCCGGGGAGGGCTTCGTGGGACCGGGGAGCTGTTTTTT.

This clone was seen a handful of times. The chain couples TRBV7-8 to TRBJ2-1; TRBD2 matches 9 bases. The CDR3 runs 15 residues. Germline trimming cut 5 bases from V and 6 bases from J; bases unmatched to any gene: 8. Germline V gene lookup returns CDR1 SGHVS and CDR2 FQNEAQ. This CDR3 reads CASSPPSGRINEQFF. CDR3 DNA sequence: TGTGCCAGCAGCCCGCCCAGCGGGAGGATCAATGAGCAGTTCTTC.

The rearrangement joins TRBV28 to TRBJ2-5; TRBD2 aligns across 8 bases. V lost 5 bases and J lost 3; bases outside the gene matches: 5. This CDR3 has 14 amino acids. Germline assignment: CDR1 MDHEN and CDR2 SYDVKM. The CDR3 DNA is TGTGCCAGCAGTGATCTAGCGGGCAAAGAGACCCAGTACTTC. As protein: CASSDLAGKETQYF. The full variable domain, in which reference TRBV28 and TRBJ2-5 provide the parts outside the CDR3, is DVKVTQSSRYLVKRTGEKVFLECVQDMDHENMFWYRQDPGLGLRLIYFSYDVKMKEKGDIPEGYSVSREKKERFSLILESASTNQTSMYLCASSDLAGKETQYFGPGTRLLVL.

V gene TRBV18 combines with J gene TRBJ2-5; D gene uncertain. The CDR3 length is 14 residues. The V end was cut by 0 bases, the J end by 2 bases, with 7 bases between. The germline V gene has CDR1 KGHSH and CDR2 LQKENI. CDR3 in amino acids: CASSPPSRQETQYF. Here the CDR3 DNA reads TGTGCCAGCTCACCACCCTCCAGACAAGAGACCCAGTACTTC.